A selection of T cell receptor beta chains follows, all from one sample in a study of shared clonotypes between healthy human individuals. Repertoires were generated with immunoSEQ multiplex PCR, while TCRdb's copy carries only in-frame clones and drops some. The sample lists approximately 320,000 clones, over 75% occurring once. The specimen was memory CD8+ T cells sorted from blood. Receptors originate from a man between 18 and 29 years old in good health. The CDR3 runs from the conserved cysteine through the conserved F or W. Each record gives: clone size, J gene, D gene, V gene, CDR3 DNA, CDR3 protein. The D gene is left open where the match is weak. Clone size, where shown, is once, few, many, or a class for clones that have expanded.

>NA|TRBJ2-7|TRBD2|TRBV6-1
TGTGCCAGCAGGGACCCCCCAGCGGGGATTTACGAGCAGTACTTC
CASRDPPAGIYEQYF
>once|TRBJ2-5|NA|TRBV2
TGTGCCAGCGGAGAACGGGGAGTCCAAGAGACCCAGTACTTC
CASGERGVQETQYF
>NA|TRBJ2-7|NA|TRBV29-1
TGCAGCGTTGGGGGGTACGAGCAGTACTTC
CSVGGYEQYF
>NA|TRBJ1-4|NA|TRBV7-8
TGTGCCAGCACCCACGGGCCCCGAGGTGAAAAACTGTTTTTT
CASTHGPRGEKLFF
>NA|TRBJ2-7|NA|TRBV10-3
TGTGCCATCAGTGTACCGGGACACCACCTCCCCTACGAGCAGTACTTC
CAISVPGHHLPYEQYF
>NA|TRBJ2-7|NA|TRBV5-1
TGCGCCAGCAGCCCGGGACTTTTATACGAGCAGTACTTC
CASSPGLLYEQYF
>NA|TRBJ1-4|TRBD1|TRBV2
TGTGCCAGCAGTGAACAGGGGGCATATGAAAAACTGTTTTTT
CASSEQGAYEKLFF
>NA|TRBJ2-1|NA|TRBV7-9
TGTGCCAGCAGCTTTATAGCGTCCTACAATGAGCAGTTCTTC
CASSFIASYNEQFF
>NA|TRBJ1-2|NA|TRBV2
TGTGCCAGCAGTGAAGGGTTATTCACAGGGTTTAACTATGGCTACACCTTC
CASSEGLFTGFNYGYTF
>NA|TRBJ2-7|TRBD2|TRBV5-1
TGCGCCAGCAGCATCCTTTGGGGAGGACTAGCGGGCCTCTCCTACGAGCAGTACTTC
CASSILWGGLAGLSYEQYF
>NA|TRBJ1-5|NA|TRBV27
TGTGCCAGCAGTTTCGACAGAGCCAATCAGCCCCAGCATTTT
CASSFDRANQPQHF
>NA|TRBJ1-5|NA|TRBV11-2
TGTGCCAGCAGCGAACAGGGCGGGCAGCCCCAGCATTTT
CASSEQGGQPQHF
>NA|TRBJ1-1|NA|TRBV7-9
TGTGCCAGCAGCTTAGGTGGCGTGAACACTGAAGCTTTCTTT
CASSLGGVNTEAFF
>NA|TRBJ1-6|NA|TRBV12-2
TGTGCAAGTCGCTTAGCGAGGGACAGGGGAAGGTCACCCCTCCACTTT
CASRLARDRGRSPLHF
>NA|TRBJ1-5|NA|TRBV2
TGTGCCAGGGCAGGGGAAAGGGGCGATCAGCCCCAGCATTTT
CARAGERGDQPQHF
>NA|TRBJ1-1|NA|TRBV7-2
TGTGCCAGCAGCTTAGATGGAACTGAAGCTTTCTTT
CASSLDGTEAFF
>once|TRBJ1-2|TRBD1|TRBV27
TGTGCCAGCAGTGTTCACAGGGGCGGGGATGGCTACACCTTC
CASSVHRGGDGYTF
>NA|TRBJ2-7|NA|TRBV7-9
TGTGCCAGCAGCCTCGACGGTGAATCCTACGAGCAGTACTTC
CASSLDGESYEQYF
>NA|TRBJ1-2|NA|TRBV7-9
TGTGCCAGCAGCTTATCCTACCAGGGGGGCTACACCTTC
CASSLSYQGGYTF
>NA|TRBJ2-7|TRBD2|TRBV30
TGTGCCTGGAGCTCTAGCGGTCCTGGCGAGCAGTACTTC
CAWSSSGPGEQYF
>NA|TRBJ2-2|NA|TRBV6-1
TGTGCCAGCAGATTACCATCCCACGGGACCGGGGAGCTGTTTTTT
CASRLPSHGTGELFF
>NA|TRBJ2-1|TRBD2|TRBV29-1
TGCAGCGTTGAAGATCTACTAGCGGGGGCGGGTAATGAGCAGTTCTTC
CSVEDLLAGAGNEQFF
>NA|TRBJ2-1|NA|TRBV9
TGTGCCAGCAGCGTGGCACAGGGCGCACCTGAGCAGTTCTTC
CASSVAQGAPEQFF
>NA|TRBJ1-1|NA|TRBV4-1
TGCGCCAGCAGCCAATTGGAGGGAAACACTGAAGCTTTCTTT
CASSQLEGNTEAFF
>NA|TRBJ1-6|NA|TRBV10-2
TGCGCCAGCATGGACATGGATAATTCACCCCTCCACTTT
CASMDMDNSPLHF
>NA|TRBJ2-7|TRBD2|TRBV13
TGTGCCAGCAGCTCACGACTAGCGGGAGAGTACGAGCAGTACTTC
CASSSRLAGEYEQYF
>NA|TRBJ2-7|NA|TRBV28
TGTGCCAGCTGGGGAAGCCAACACTCCTACGAGCAGTACTTC
CASWGSQHSYEQYF
>NA|TRBJ1-2|NA|TRBV30
TGTGCCTGGAGTGGCGGGCCAGAGGTCTATGGCTACACCTTC
CAWSGGPEVYGYTF
>NA|TRBJ2-5|TRBD2|TRBV5-1
TGCGCCAGCAGCTTGGCCGAAGCGGGAGGAGGGGAGACCCAGTACTTC
CASSLAEAGGGETQYF
>NA|TRBJ2-5|NA|TRBV27
TGTGCCAGCGGACCTTCCGGGACGGTGAGGGCCCAGTACTTC
CASGPSGTVRAQYF
>NA|TRBJ2-1|NA|TRBV13
TGTGCCAGCAGCTTATTCGGTGGTGAGCAGTTCTTC
CASSLFGGEQFF
>NA|TRBJ1-1|NA|TRBV7-9
TGTGCCAGCAGCTCCCCGGGAGCGAACACTGAAGCTTTCTTT
CASSSPGANTEAFF
>NA|TRBJ1-2|NA|TRBV28
TGTGCCAGCAGTCGACGAGGGAGCCACCCCTATGGCTACACCTTC
CASSRRGSHPYGYTF
>once|TRBJ2-1|TRBD2|TRBV11-2
TGTGCCAGCAGCTTGTCCGGGAGGGCCTACAATGAGCAGTTCTTC
CASSLSGRAYNEQFF
>NA|TRBJ2-7|NA|TRBV30
TGTGCCTGGAGTACGGTTACCTACGAGCAGTACTTC
CAWSTVTYEQYF
>NA|TRBJ1-6|TRBD1|TRBV27
TGTGCCAGCAGTTTATACCCTAATCCAGCGGGACAGGGCGGTTCACCCCTCCACTTT
CASSLYPNPAGQGGSPLHF
>medium-sized|TRBJ2-7|NA|TRBV10-3
TGTGCCATCAGTTTGGACGGCTCCTACGAGCAGTACTTC
CAISLDGSYEQYF
>NA|TRBJ2-1|TRBD1|TRBV27
TGTGCCACCGAGGGGACAGGGGGGAGAAATGAGCAGTTCTTC
CATEGTGGRNEQFF
>NA|TRBJ2-7|TRBD1|TRBV5-6
TGTGCCAGCACCTTCCTGGGGACAGGGACCTACGAGCAGTACTTC
CASTFLGTGTYEQYF
>NA|TRBJ1-5|NA|TRBV6-5
TGTGCCAGCAGTTACTCACAGGGTGGCCAGCCCCAGCATTTT
CASSYSQGGQPQHF
>NA|TRBJ2-3|TRBD1|TRBV4-3
TGCGCCAGCAGCCAATCCGGGACAGGGATCACAGATACGCAGTATTTT
CASSQSGTGITDTQYF
>NA|TRBJ1-6|TRBD1|TRBV5-6
TGTGCCAGCAGCTGGGGACAGGCCGCCCTCTCCCCCCTCCACTTT
CASSWGQAALSPLHF
>NA|TRBJ1-5|NA|TRBV4-3
TGCGCCAGCAGCCAAGATCGCGGCGCGGTCTTGAGCAATCAGCCCCAGCATTTT
CASSQDRGAVLSNQPQHF
>NA|TRBJ2-1|NA|TRBV28
TGTGCCAGCAGTTTACGGGGGAGGTACAATGAGCAGTTCTTC
CASSLRGRYNEQFF
>NA|TRBJ1-2|TRBD1|TRBV29-1
TGCAGCGTTGAACCGGCGACAGGGGCGACGTGGGGCTACACCTTC
CSVEPATGATWGYTF
>NA|TRBJ2-7|NA|TRBV29-1
TGCAGCGTTGAACAGGGTTCGGGCTCCTACGAGCAGTACTTC
CSVEQGSGSYEQYF
>once|TRBJ2-7|NA|TRBV10-2
TGCGCCAGCAGCCGGGGGAGGGGGCTCCTAGCGGGCGCCTACGAGCAGTACTTC
CASSRGRGLLAGAYEQYF
>NA|TRBJ2-6|NA|TRBV5-6
TGTGCCAGCAGCCCCGGATTTGCTGGGGCCAACGTCCTGACTTTC
CASSPGFAGANVLTF